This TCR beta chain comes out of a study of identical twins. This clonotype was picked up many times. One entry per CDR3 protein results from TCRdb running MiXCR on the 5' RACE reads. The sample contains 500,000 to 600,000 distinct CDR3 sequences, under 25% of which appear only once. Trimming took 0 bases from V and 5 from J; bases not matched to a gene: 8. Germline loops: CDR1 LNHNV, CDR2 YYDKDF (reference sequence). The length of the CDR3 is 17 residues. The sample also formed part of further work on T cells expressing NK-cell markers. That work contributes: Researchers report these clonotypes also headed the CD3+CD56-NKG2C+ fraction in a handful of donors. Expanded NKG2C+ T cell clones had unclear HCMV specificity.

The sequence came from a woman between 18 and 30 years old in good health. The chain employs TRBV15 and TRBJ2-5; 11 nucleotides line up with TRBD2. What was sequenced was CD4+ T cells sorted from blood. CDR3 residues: CATSRDGTSGSWETQYF. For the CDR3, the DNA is TGTGCCACCAGCAGAGATGGGACTAGCGGCTCCTGGGAGACCCAGTACTTC.